Listed below are T cell receptor beta chains from one sample, sequenced in a study of T cell responses to AZD1222 COVID-19 vaccine. Only in-frame clones appear in the TCRdb table, and some are missing; sequencing was by immunoSEQ multiplex PCR. This repertoire shows 75,000 to 90,000 clones, more than 90% found once; its top ten account for about 5.2%. This sample comprised peripheral blood, obtained on day 0 of AZD1222 vaccination. The source of these receptors is an adult in good health. Each CDR3 is given with its conserved first and last residue. The order of the fields is J gene, clone size, V gene, D gene, CDR3 DNA, CDR3 protein. The D gene is left open where the match is weak. Expanded clones get a size class; other rows say once, few or many, or leave the size out.

TRBJ1-2 | - | TRBV4-1 | - | TGCGCCAGCAGCCGGTCGGCAGGGATAGCCGGCTACACCTTC | CASSRSAGIAGYTF
TRBJ2-3 | - | TRBV29-1 | - | TGCAGCGTTGTTGCGGGGGTCGGAGGGGGTGCGCAGTATTTT | CSVVAGVGGGAQYF
TRBJ1-6 | - | TRBV2 | TRBD1 | TGTGCCAGCAGAGATTTGCGGACAGGGGATAATTCACCCCTCCACTTT | CASRDLRTGDNSPLHF
TRBJ2-7 | - | TRBV21-1 | - | TGTGCCAGCAGCAAGGTCCCCAACAGGTTCCCCTACGAGCAGTACTTC | CASSKVPNRFPYEQYF
TRBJ2-1 | - | TRBV11-2 | TRBD2 | TGTGCCAGCAGCTTAGGTGTGGAGCGGGGGTATGGTGAGCAGTTCTTC | CASSLGVERGYGEQFF
TRBJ1-1 | - | TRBV10-3 | TRBD1 | TGTGCCATCAGTGAGTCACAGGGGGCCGGGAACACTGAAGCTTTCTTT | CAISESQGAGNTEAFF
TRBJ1-2 | - | TRBV7-2 | - | TGTGCCAGCAGCTTAGGGAGGCAAACTAACTATGGCTACACCTTC | CASSLGRQTNYGYTF
TRBJ1-3 | - | TRBV5-1 | - | TGCGCCAGCAGCCTTAGCGGGGGCTCTGGAAACACCATATATTTT | CASSLSGGSGNTIYF
TRBJ1-5 | - | TRBV6-5 | TRBD1 | TGTGCCAGCAGTCAGGACAGGACCTCTTATCCCCAGCATTTT | CASSQDRTSYPQHF
TRBJ1-1 | once | TRBV18 | - | TGTGCCAGCTCATCGGACGGGCACACTGAAGCTTTCTTT | CASSSDGHTEAFF
TRBJ1-2 | - | TRBV10-3 | - | TGTGCCATCAGTCACACAACAGGGAACTATGGCTACACCTTC | CAISHTTGNYGYTF
TRBJ2-7 | - | TRBV19 | - | TGTGCCAGTAGTATACCGGGAACTCCAGGGGAGCAGTACTTC | CASSIPGTPGEQYF
TRBJ1-1 | - | TRBV12-5 | - | TGTGCTAGTGGTTTGGGCCCCATTAGGGCTTTCTTT | CASGLGPIRAFF
TRBJ1-3 | - | TRBV28 | TRBD1 | TGTGCCAGCAGCCGAACCAGGGGGCTCGGAAACACCATATATTTT | CASSRTRGLGNTIYF
TRBJ2-1 | - | TRBV5-1 | TRBD1 | TGCGCCAGCAGCTCCTCCGGGACAGGGAACAATGAGCAGTTCTTC | CASSSSGTGNNEQFF
TRBJ2-1 | - | TRBV2 | - | TGTGCCAGCAGTTTGAACAATGAGCAGTTCTTC | CASSLNNEQFF
TRBJ2-1 | - | TRBV9 | - | TGTGCCAGCAGCGTAGAATGGCAGCCCTACAATGAGCAGTTCTTC | CASSVEWQPYNEQFF
TRBJ2-7 | - | TRBV5-1 | - | TGCGCCAGCAGCCCCCAGACGGGCTACGAGCAGTACTTC | CASSPQTGYEQYF
TRBJ2-2 | once | TRBV10-3 | - | TGTGCCATCAGTCCTTCAGGGAGCACCGGGGAGCTGTTTTTT | CAISPSGSTGELFF
TRBJ2-7 | once | TRBV24-1 | - | TGTGCCACCAGTGATGGCCAACAGTTCGGCGAGCAGTACTTC | CATSDGQQFGEQYF
TRBJ2-7 | - | TRBV27 | - | TGTGCCAGCAGTTTAATCTCTGCGGTCAGCTCCTACGAGCAGTACTTC | CASSLISAVSSYEQYF
TRBJ2-2 | few | TRBV5-4 | - | TGTGCCAGCAGCTCGGACGGCACCGGGGAGCTGTTTTTT | CASSSDGTGELFF
TRBJ1-1 | - | TRBV4-2 | TRBD1 | TGTGCCAGCAGCCCAGGGACAGCGGTTGAAGCTTTCTTT | CASSPGTAVEAFF
TRBJ2-6 | - | TRBV9 | - | TGTGCCAGCAGCGGTAGCGGTTTCGGGGGTCCCTCCTCTGGGGCCAACGTCCTGACTTTC | CASSGSGFGGPSSGANVLTF
TRBJ2-1 | - | TRBV29-1 | - | TGCACCGGGACATCCTACAATGAGCAGTTCTTC | CTGTSYNEQFF
TRBJ1-4 | once | TRBV10-3 | - | TGTGCCATCAGTGAGCCGGGTAGTTGGGGGACTAATGAAAAACTGTTTTTT | CAISEPGSWGTNEKLFF
TRBJ2-5 | - | TRBV29-1 | TRBD2 | TGCAGCGTTACTCCCCCAAGCGGGGCAGAGACCCAGTACTTC | CSVTPPSGAETQYF
TRBJ1-6 | - | TRBV6-5 | - | TGTGCCAGCAGTTCCCTAGAGACCTACCATAATTCACCCCTCCACTTT | CASSSLETYHNSPLHF
TRBJ2-7 | - | TRBV4-3 | TRBD1 | TGCGCCAGCAGCCAAGCCCCGACAGGGCCGGACTACGAGCAGTACTTC | CASSQAPTGPDYEQYF
TRBJ1-5 | - | TRBV19 | TRBD1 | TGTGCCAGTAGTATGACCCCGGGACAGGGACAGCCCCAGCATTTT | CASSMTPGQGQPQHF
TRBJ2-1 | - | TRBV24-1 | TRBD1 | TGTGCCACCAGTGGAACCGGGACAGGGGTATACAATGAGCAGTTCTTC | CATSGTGTGVYNEQFF
TRBJ1-6 | - | TRBV7-9 | - | TGTGCCAGCAGCTCGGAGTCTAATTCACCCCTCCACTTT | CASSSESNSPLHF
TRBJ2-5 | - | TRBV7-2 | - | TGTGCCAGCAGCCCATTTTGGGGGGATGAGACCCAGTACTTC | CASSPFWGDETQYF
TRBJ1-1 | - | TRBV6-1 | - | TGTGCCAGCAGTGAAATGAGGAGTTCCACTGAAGCTTTCTTT | CASSEMRSSTEAFF
TRBJ1-1 | - | TRBV19 | - | TGTGCCAGTAGTATTGAGGAGGACACTGAAGCTTTCTTT | CASSIEEDTEAFF